The clone carrying this TCR beta chain showed up just once. The antigen remains undetermined. The data belong to a study of cytomegalovirus exposure and HLA in healthy donors. Regarding the study as a whole: A later look showed TCR association rates differing by HLA locus, highest for DRB1 and lowest for HLA-C. Associated with HLA alleles at 0.05 false discovery rate in a later analysis were 16,951 TCR beta sequences. Reportedly, diagnosis of cytomegalovirus status by the classifier showed high specificity and sensitivity.

Per germline, CDR1 SEHNR and CDR2 FQNEAQ (reference sequence). V shed 1 base and J 4 bases; nucleotides not matched to a gene: 5. The CDR3 covers 17 residues. PCR amplification relied on 60 Vbeta primers (plus 13 Jbeta primers). Assay: immunoSEQ multiplex PCR; the TCRdb copy retains only in-frame clones and omits some. The sample shows roughly 180,000 clones, about four fifths of them seen only once. This sequence was found in a female donor in good health and CMV-seronegative. This chain connects TRBV7-9 to TRBJ2-3; 13 positions match TRBD2. The sample consisted of PBMCs. The CDR3 spells CASSLERTSGSSDTQYF. CDR3 sequence (DNA): TGTGCCAGCAGCTTAGAGCGGACTAGCGGGAGTTCAGATACGCAGTATTTT.